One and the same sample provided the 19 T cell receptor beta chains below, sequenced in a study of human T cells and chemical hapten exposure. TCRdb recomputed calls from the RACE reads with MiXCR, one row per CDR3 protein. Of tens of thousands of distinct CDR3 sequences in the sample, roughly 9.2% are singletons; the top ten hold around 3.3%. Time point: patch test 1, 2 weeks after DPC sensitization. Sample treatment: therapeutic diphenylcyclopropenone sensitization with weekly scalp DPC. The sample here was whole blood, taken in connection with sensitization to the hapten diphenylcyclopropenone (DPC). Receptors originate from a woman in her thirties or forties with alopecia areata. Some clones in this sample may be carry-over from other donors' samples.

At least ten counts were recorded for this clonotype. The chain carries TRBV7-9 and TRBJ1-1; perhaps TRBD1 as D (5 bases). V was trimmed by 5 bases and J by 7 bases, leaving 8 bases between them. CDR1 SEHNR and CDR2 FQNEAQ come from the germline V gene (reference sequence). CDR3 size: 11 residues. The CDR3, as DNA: TGTGCCAGCAGCCGGGGGGGTGAAGCTTTCTTT. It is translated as CASSRGGEAFF. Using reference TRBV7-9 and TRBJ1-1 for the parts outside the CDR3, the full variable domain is DTGVSQNPRHKITKRGQNVTFRCDPISEHNRLYWYRQTLGQGPEFLTYFQNEAQLEKSRLLSDRFSAERPKGSFSTLEIQRTEQGDSAMYLCASSRGGEAFFGQGTRLTVV.

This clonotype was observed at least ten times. CDR3: CSVTTSGGGFYEQYF. DNA for the CDR3: TGCAGCGTCACCACTAGCGGGGGGGGATTCTACGAGCAGTACTTC. V gene TRBV29-1 combines with J gene TRBJ2-7; 13 bases are a match to TRBD2. The J segment lost 3 bases and the V segment lost 6 bases, leaving 8 bases of the junction unmatched. This CDR3 region has 15 residues. CDR1 SQVTM and CDR2 ANQGSEA come from the germline V gene.

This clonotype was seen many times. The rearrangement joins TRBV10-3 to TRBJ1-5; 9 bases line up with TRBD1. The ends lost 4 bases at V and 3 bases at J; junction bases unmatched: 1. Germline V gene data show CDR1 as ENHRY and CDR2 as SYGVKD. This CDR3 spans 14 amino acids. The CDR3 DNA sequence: TGTGCCATCAGTGGGACAGGGGTCAATCAGCCCCAGCATTTT. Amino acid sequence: CAISGTGVNQPQHF.

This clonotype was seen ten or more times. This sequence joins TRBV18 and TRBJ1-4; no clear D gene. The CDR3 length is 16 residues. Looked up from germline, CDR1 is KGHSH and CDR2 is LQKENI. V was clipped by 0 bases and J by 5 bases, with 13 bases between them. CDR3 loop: CASSPPAKGLNEKLFF. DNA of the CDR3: TGTGCCAGCTCACCACCGGCAAAGGGTCTAAATGAAAAACTGTTTTTT.

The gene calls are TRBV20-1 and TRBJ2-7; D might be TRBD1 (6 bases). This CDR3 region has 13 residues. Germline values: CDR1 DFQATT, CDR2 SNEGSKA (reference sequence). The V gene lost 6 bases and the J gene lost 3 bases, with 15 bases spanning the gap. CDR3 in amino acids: CSAGSTGNYEQYF. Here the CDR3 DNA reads TGCAGTGCGGGCTCAACAGGGAACTACGAGCAGTACTTC.

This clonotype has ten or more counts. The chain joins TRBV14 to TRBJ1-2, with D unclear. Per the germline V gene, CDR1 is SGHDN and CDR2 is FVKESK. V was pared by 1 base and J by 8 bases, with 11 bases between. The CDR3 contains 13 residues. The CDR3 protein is CASSQGLSDGYTF. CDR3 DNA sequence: TGTGCCAGCAGCCAAGGATTGTCAGACGGCTACACCTTC.

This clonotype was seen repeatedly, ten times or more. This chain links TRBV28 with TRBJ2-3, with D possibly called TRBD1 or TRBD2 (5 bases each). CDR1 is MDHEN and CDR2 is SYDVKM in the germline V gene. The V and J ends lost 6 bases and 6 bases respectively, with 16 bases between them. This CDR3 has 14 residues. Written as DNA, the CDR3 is TGTGCCAGCAGCTCGGGGCAGGGTAAGGATACGCAGTATTTT. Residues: CASSSGQGKDTQYF.

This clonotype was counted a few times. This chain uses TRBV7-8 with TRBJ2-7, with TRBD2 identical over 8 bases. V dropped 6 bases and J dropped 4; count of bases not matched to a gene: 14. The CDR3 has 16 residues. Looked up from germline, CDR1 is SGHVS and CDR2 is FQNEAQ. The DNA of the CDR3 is TGTGCCAGCAGTAATCCGGCTGGCGGGGGGAAGTACGAGCAGTACTTC. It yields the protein CASSNPAGGGKYEQYF. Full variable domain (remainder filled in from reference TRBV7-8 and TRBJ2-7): GAGVSQSPRYKVAKRGQDVALRCDPISGHVSLFWYQQALGQGPEFLTYFQNEAQLDKSGLPSDRFFAERPEGSVSTLKIQRTQQEDSAVYLCASSNPAGGGKYEQYFGPGTRLTVT.

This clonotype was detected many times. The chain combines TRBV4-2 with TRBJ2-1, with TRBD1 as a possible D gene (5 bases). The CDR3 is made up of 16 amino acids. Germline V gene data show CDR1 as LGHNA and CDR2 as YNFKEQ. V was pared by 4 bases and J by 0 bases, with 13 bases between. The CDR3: CASSPQDISSYNEQFF. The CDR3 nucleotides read TGTGCCAGCAGCCCCCAGGACATCAGCTCCTACAATGAGCAGTTCTTC.

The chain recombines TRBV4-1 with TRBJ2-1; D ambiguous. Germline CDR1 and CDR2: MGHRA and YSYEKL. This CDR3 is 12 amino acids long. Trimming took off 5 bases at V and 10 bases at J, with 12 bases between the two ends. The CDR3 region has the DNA TGCGCCAGCAGCACCCGACCACAGGAGCAGTTCTTC. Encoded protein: CASSTRPQEQFF.

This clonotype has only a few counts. CDR3 DNA: TGTGCCAGCAGTCCCCGGACACGAGGACGCGGCTACACCTTC. It specifies CASSPRTRGRGYTF. The chain joins TRBV6-5 to TRBJ1-2, with D perhaps TRBD1 (5 bases). The CDR3 is made up of 14 amino acids. Per germline, CDR1 MNHEY and CDR2 SVGAGI. Deletions cut 5 bases from V and 8 bases from J, with 18 bases between.

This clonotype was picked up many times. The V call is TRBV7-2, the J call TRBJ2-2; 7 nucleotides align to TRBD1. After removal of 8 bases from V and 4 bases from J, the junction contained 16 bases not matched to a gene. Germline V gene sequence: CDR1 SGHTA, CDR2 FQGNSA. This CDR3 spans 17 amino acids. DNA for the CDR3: TGTGCCAGCCCGGGACAGACGACCAAGAAAGCCACCGGGGAGCTGTTTTTT. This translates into CASPGQTTKKATGELFF.

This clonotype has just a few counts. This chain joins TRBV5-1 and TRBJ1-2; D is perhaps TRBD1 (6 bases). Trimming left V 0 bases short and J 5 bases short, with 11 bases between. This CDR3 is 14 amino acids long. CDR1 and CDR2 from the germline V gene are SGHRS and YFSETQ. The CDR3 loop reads CASSLGTESYGYTF. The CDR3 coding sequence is TGCGCCAGCAGCTTGGGGACAGAAAGTTATGGCTACACCTTC.

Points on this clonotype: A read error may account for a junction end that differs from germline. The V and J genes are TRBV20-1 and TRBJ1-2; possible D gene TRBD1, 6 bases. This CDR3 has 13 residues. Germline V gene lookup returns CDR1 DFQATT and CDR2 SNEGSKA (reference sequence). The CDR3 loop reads CSARDTGNYGFTF. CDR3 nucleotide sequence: TGCAGTGCTAGAGATACAGGGAACTATGGCTTCACCTTC.

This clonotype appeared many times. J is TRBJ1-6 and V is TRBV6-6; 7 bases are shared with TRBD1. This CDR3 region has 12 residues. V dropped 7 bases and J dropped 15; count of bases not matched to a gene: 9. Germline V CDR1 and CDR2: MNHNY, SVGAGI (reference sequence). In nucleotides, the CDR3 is TGTGCCAGCACTGCAGGGGGATCGGACCTCCACTTT. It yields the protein CASTAGGSDLHF.

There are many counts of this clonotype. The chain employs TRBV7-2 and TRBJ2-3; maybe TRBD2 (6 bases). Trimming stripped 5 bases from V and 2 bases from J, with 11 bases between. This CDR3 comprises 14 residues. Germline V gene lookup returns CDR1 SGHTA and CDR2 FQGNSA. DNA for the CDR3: TGTGCCAGCAGCCCCCGGCGGGACACAGATACGCAGTATTTT. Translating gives CASSPRRDTDTQYF.

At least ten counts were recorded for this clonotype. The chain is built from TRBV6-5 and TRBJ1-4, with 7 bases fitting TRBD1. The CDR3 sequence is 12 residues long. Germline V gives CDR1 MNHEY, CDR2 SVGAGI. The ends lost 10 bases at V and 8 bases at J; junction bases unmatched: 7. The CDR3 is CATGTVREKLFF. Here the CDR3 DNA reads TGTGCCACAGGGACAGTAAGGGAAAAACTGTTTTTT.

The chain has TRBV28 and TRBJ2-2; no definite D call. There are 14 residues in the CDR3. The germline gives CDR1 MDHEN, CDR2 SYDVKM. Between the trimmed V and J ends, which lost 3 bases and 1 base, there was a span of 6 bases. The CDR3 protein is CASSFPRNTGELFF. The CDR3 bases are TGTGCCAGCAGTTTCCCAAGGAACACCGGGGAGCTGTTTTTT.

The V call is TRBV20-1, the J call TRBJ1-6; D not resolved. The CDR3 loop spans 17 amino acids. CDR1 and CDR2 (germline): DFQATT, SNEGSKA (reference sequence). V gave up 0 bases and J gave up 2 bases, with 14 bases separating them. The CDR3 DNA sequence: TGCAGTGCTAGAGATCCCAGGAACCTTACCTATAATTCACCCCTCCACTTT. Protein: CSARDPRNLTYNSPLHF.